These 27 T cell receptor beta chains came from one sample sequenced in a study of technical replicates of blood from a few donors. The protocol was immunoSEQ multiplex PCR, while the TCRdb copy is restricted to in-frame clones and leaves out a portion. The table lists approximately 70,000 clones, 91% of them singletons. Input material: T cells isolated from PBMCs. These TCRs come from a human donor in good health. Some clones in this sample may be carry-over from other donors' samples.

This chain joins TRBV7-9 and TRBJ2-7, with TRBD2 matching over 7 bases. Germline-derived CDR1 and CDR2 are SEHNR and FQNEAQ (reference sequence). The CDR3 consists of 14 residues. Losses at the gene ends were 1 base for V and 5 bases for J; bases not matched to a gene: 5. In DNA, the CDR3 is TGTGCCAGCAGCTTAGTACGTGGGAGGGACGAGCAGTACTTC. The encoded protein is CASSLVRGRDEQYF. The complete variable domain, with remaining parts taken from reference TRBV7-9 and TRBJ2-7, reads DTGVSQNPRHKITKRGQNVTFRCDPISEHNRLYWYRQTLGQGPEFLTYFQNEAQLEKSRLLSDRFSAERPKGSFSTLEIQRTEQGDSAMYLCASSLVRGRDEQYFGPGTRLTVT.

The chain couples TRBV5-1 to TRBJ2-7, with a possible D match to TRBD1 (7 bases). V dropped 6 bases and J dropped 2 bases, with 15 bases sitting between them. Germline assignment: CDR1 SGHRS and CDR2 YFSETQ. This CDR3 spans 14 amino acids. The CDR3 nucleotides are TGCGCCAGCAATCCGGGGGACAGTCCCTACGAGCAGTACTTC. It yields the protein CASNPGDSPYEQYF.

The chain uses TRBV11-2 and TRBJ1-2; TRBD1 aligns across 8 bases. Per germline, CDR1 SGHAT and CDR2 FQNNGV. The CDR3 sequence is 17 residues long. Unmatched junction bases numbered 15, after V lost 3 bases and J lost 6 bases. The CDR3 protein is CASSLGRQGPDRNGYTF. DNA for the CDR3: TGTGCCAGCAGCTTGGGACGACAGGGGCCCGACCGTAATGGCTACACCTTC. The variable domain in full, completed from reference TRBV11-2 and TRBJ1-2, reads EAGVAQSPRYKIIEKRQSVAFWCNPISGHATLYWYQQILGQGPKLLIQFQNNGVVDDSQLPKDRFSAERLKGVDSTLKIQPAKLEDSAVYLCASSLGRQGPDRNGYTFGSGTRLTVV.

The chain is built from TRBV19 and TRBJ2-5, with TRBD1 as a possible D gene (6 bases). The length of the CDR3 is 16 residues. V was pared by 6 bases and J by 4 bases, with 21 bases between. The germline V gene has CDR1 LNHDA and CDR2 SQIVND (reference sequence). As DNA, the CDR3 is TGTGCCAGTAGCAACAGGGTGGGGATCTTAGGAGAGACCCAGTACTTC. It yields the protein CASSNRVGILGETQYF. The whole variable domain, filled in from reference TRBV19 and TRBJ2-5, reads DGGITQSPKYLFRKEGQNVTLSCEQNLNHDAMYWYRQDPGQGLRLIYYSQIVNDFQKGDIAEGYSVSREKKESFPLTVTSAQKNPTAFYLCASSNRVGILGETQYFGPGTRLLVL.

The rearrangement links TRBV6-5 to TRBJ1-1; the D is unclear. CDR3 length: 13 residues. Deletions cut 6 bases from V and 10 bases from J, with 18 bases between. Germline V lookup: CDR1 MNHEY, CDR2 SVGAGI. CDR3 loop: CASSYTGVERAFF. The CDR3 bases are TGTGCCAGCAGCTATACCGGAGTTGAGCGAGCTTTCTTT.

The V gene is TRBV7-8, the J gene TRBJ2-7; D is perhaps TRBD2 (6 bases). The CDR3 sequence is 15 residues long. Germline CDR1 reads SGHVS; CDR2 reads FQNEAQ. V was trimmed by 1 base and J by 6 bases, leaving 16 bases between them. CDR3 amino acids: CASSLVTLYGGEQYF. CDR3 nucleotides: TGTGCCAGCAGCTTAGTAACTCTCTACGGGGGCGAGCAGTACTTC. The whole variable domain, remainder taken from reference TRBV7-8 and TRBJ2-7, is GAGVSQSPRYKVAKRGQDVALRCDPISGHVSLFWYQQALGQGPEFLTYFQNEAQLDKSGLPSDRFFAERPEGSVSTLKIQRTQQEDSAVYLCASSLVTLYGGEQYFGPGTRLTVT.

This sequence joins TRBV29-1 and TRBJ1-1; no definite D call. The CDR3 totals 11 residues. The ends were cut back, 5 bases at V and 4 bases at J, with 8 bases in the middle. Germline V gene lookup returns CDR1 SQVTM and CDR2 ANQGSEA. This CDR3 reads CSVSDITEAFF. In DNA form, the CDR3 reads TGCAGCGTTTCCGACATCACTGAAGCTTTCTTT.

As DNA, the CDR3 is TGTGCCAGCAGTCCCCACCCGGGGACAGGCTCCTACGAGCAGTACTTC. It codes for CASSPHPGTGSYEQYF. The V call is TRBV25-1, the J call TRBJ2-7; TRBD1 matches 8 bases. Germline V gives CDR1 MGHDK, CDR2 SYGVNS. This CDR3 region has 16 residues. V shed 5 bases and J 0 bases; nucleotides not matched to a gene: 9.

The chain recombines TRBV5-1 with TRBJ2-2, with TRBD2 matching 12 bases. The germline V gene encodes CDR1 SGHRS and CDR2 YFSETQ. The ends lost 4 bases at V and 2 bases at J; junction bases unmatched: 3. The CDR3 has 16 amino acids. The DNA for the CDR3 is TGCGCCAGCAGCCCCGGACTAGCGGGAAACACCGGGGAGCTGTTTTTT. This translates into CASSPGLAGNTGELFF.

This clone appeared a single time. The chain joins TRBV29-1 to TRBJ2-2, with a weak D call TRBD1 (6 bases). Trimming left V 4 bases short and J 8 bases short, with 14 bases between. This CDR3 region has 13 residues. Germline CDR1 and CDR2: SQVTM and ANQGSEA. CDR3 DNA: TGCAGCGTTGGGGTCGCAGGGGAGGGGGAGCTGTTTTTT. This sequence encodes CSVGVAGEGELFF.

V gene TRBV5-1 combines with J gene TRBJ2-2, with 8 nucleotides matching TRBD2. The CDR3 loop spans 16 amino acids. V shed 3 bases, J shed 6 bases, and the junction held 10 bases outside the gene matches. The germline V gene has CDR1 SGHRS and CDR2 YFSETQ. CDR3 in amino acids: CASSSWTSLSPGELFF. CDR3 in DNA: TGCGCCAGCAGCTCATGGACTAGCCTTAGTCCCGGGGAGCTGTTTTTT. The whole variable domain, remainder taken from reference TRBV5-1 and TRBJ2-2, is KAGVTQTPRYLIKTRGQQVTLSCSPISGHRSVSWYQQTPGQGLQFLFEYFSETQRNKGNFPGRFSGRQFSNSRSEMNVSTLELGDSALYLCASSSWTSLSPGELFFGEGSRLTVL.

This clone is a singleton in its sample. The J gene is TRBJ2-5, the V gene TRBV28; possible D gene TRBD1, 5 bases. CDR1 and CDR2 (germline): MDHEN, SYDVKM. The CDR3 has 17 amino acids. Trimming stripped 6 bases from V and 6 bases from J, with 26 bases between. The CDR3 nucleotides read TGTGCCAGCAGAACAAGCTCGGCCAGGAAACCAGGGAAGACCCAGTACTTC. Translated, it gives CASRTSSARKPGKTQYF.

The V call is TRBV29-1, the J call TRBJ2-7; the D is unclear. Germline V gene sequence: CDR1 SQVTM, CDR2 ANQGSEA. The CDR3 length is 14 residues. V lost 4 bases and J 2 bases, leaving 15 bases between the germline ends. The CDR3 spells CSVVVPRFPYEQYF. Here the CDR3 DNA reads TGCAGCGTTGTTGTGCCCAGATTCCCCTACGAGCAGTACTTC.

This CDR3 reads CASSPKKRTTREETQYF. CDR3 DNA: TGTGCCAGCTCACCAAAAAAGCGAACTACCCGGGAAGAGACCCAGTACTTC. The rearrangement joins TRBV18 to TRBJ2-5, with unresolved D. With 2 bases removed from V and 3 bases from J, the gap between germline ends came to 19 bases. This CDR3 region has 17 residues. In germline, CDR1 is KGHSH, CDR2 LQKENI.

Turning to this clone: Relative to the germline gene, one junction end is altered; a read error may explain this. The sample holds other DNA sequences that translate to the same CDR3. V usage is TRBV29-1 and J usage is TRBJ1-1, with TRBD1 matching 8 bases. The CDR3 has 12 amino acids. The germline V gene encodes CDR1 SQVTM and CDR2 ANQGSEA. CDR3 sequence reads: CSVGTGNTEAFF. The CDR3, as DNA: TGCAGCGTGGGGACAGGTAACACCGAAGCTTTCTTT.

The V and J genes are TRBV9 and TRBJ2-1; 9 bases are a match to TRBD2. The CDR3 consists of 16 residues. Germline CDR1 SGDLS, CDR2 YYNGEE. The junction had 9 bases not matched to a gene; V was cut back by 4 bases and J by 4 bases. The CDR3 sequence: CASSPTGRGGYNEQFF. The CDR3 coding sequence is TGTGCCAGCAGCCCCACGGGGCGGGGGGGGTACAATGAGCAGTTCTTC.

The chain uses TRBV5-4 and TRBJ2-1; 8 nucleotides align to TRBD1. This CDR3 spans 15 amino acids. Germline assignment: CDR1 SGHNT and CDR2 YYREEE (reference sequence). Unmatched junction bases numbered 6, after V lost 2 bases and J lost 5 bases. The CDR3 region has the DNA TGTGCCAGCAGCTTTTTGGACAGGGAAAACAATGAGCAGTTCTTC. Translating it yields CASSFLDRENNEQFF.

V and J are TRBV4-1 and TRBJ1-4; D perhaps matches TRBD1 (5 bases). Trimming removed 0 bases at V and 1 base at J, with 15 bases between. Germline V CDR1 and CDR2: MGHRA, YSYEKL. The CDR3 covers 18 residues. As DNA, the CDR3 is TGCGCCAGCAGCCAAGACCCGACCTTAGGGGAAACTAATGAAAAACTGTTTTTT. Protein product: CASSQDPTLGETNEKLFF.

Remarks on this clone: The junction does not match germline at one end; this may be a read error. The V and J genes are TRBV10-3 and TRBJ2-7; a possible D gene is TRBD2 (5 bases). The CDR3 sequence is 12 residues long. CDR1 is ENHRY and CDR2 is SYGVKD in the germline V gene. Here the CDR3 reads CAISATKGEGIF. DNA of the CDR3: TGTGCCATCAGTGCTACTAAGGGTGAGGGAATCTTC.

The chain joins TRBV27 to TRBJ2-7, with 13 bases fitting TRBD2. The germline V gene encodes CDR1 MNHEY and CDR2 SMNVEV (reference sequence). The CDR3 totals 18 residues. Trimming cost V 5 bases and J 4 bases; bases outside gene matches: 14. For the CDR3, the DNA is TGTGCCAGCAGTCCTAGTCACGGGACTAGCGGGGACCCATACGAGCAGTACTTC. Protein sequence: CASSPSHGTSGDPYEQYF.

Turning to this clone: The germline gene is not matched at one end of the junction; a read error may be the cause. The genes are TRBV6-5 and TRBJ2-4, with D maybe TRBD2 (6 bases). This CDR3 spans 11 amino acids. Germline CDR1 and CDR2: MNHEY and SVGAGI. CDR3 residues: CASSHAGRLNF. Written as DNA, the CDR3 is TGTGCCAGCAGTCACGCGGGGCGTCTTAACTTC.

The rearrangement uses TRBV10-3 and TRBJ2-5; maybe TRBD2 (5 bases). The CDR3 has 10 amino acids. CDR1 and CDR2 from the germline V gene are ENHRY and SYGVKD. V dropped 10 bases and J dropped 5 bases, with 8 bases sitting between them. This chain's CDR3 is CATREETQYF. Written as DNA, the CDR3 is TGTGCCACAAGGGAGGAGACCCAGTACTTC.

The CDR3 region is CASSLRTSGNPYEQYF. CDR3 nucleotide sequence: TGTGCCAGCAGCTTGCGGACTAGCGGAAATCCCTACGAGCAGTACTTC. This chain connects TRBV7-9 to TRBJ2-7; 10 positions agree with TRBD2. Germline V gives CDR1 SEHNR, CDR2 FQNEAQ (reference sequence). This CDR3 is 16 amino acids long. The V and J ends lost 3 bases and 2 bases, in that order; junction bases with no gene match: 7.

This chain links TRBV30 with TRBJ1-5, with D perhaps matching TRBD1 (6 bases). The CDR3 sequence is 14 residues long. Looked up from germline, CDR1 is GTSNPN and CDR2 is SVGIG (reference sequence). The ends were cut back, 0 bases at V and 4 bases at J, with 10 bases in the middle. CDR3 sequence: CAWSVGQGNQPQHF. The CDR3 coding sequence is TGTGCCTGGAGTGTGGGGCAGGGGAATCAGCCCCAGCATTTT. The full variable domain, with the rest looked up from reference TRBV30 and TRBJ1-5, is SQTIHQWPATLVQPVGSPLSLECTVEGTSNPNLYWYRQAAGRGLQLLFYSVGIGQISSEVPQNLSASRPQDRQFILSSKKLLLSDSGFYLCAWSVGQGNQPQHFGDGTRLSIL.

In this sample, this clone turned up a few times. This sequence joins TRBV4-1 and TRBJ1-5, with D unclear. The germline CDR1 and CDR2 sequences are MGHRA and YSYEKL. Trimming removed 1 base at V and 1 base at J, with 11 bases between. The CDR3 contains 16 residues. Here the CDR3 reads CASSQVSIQSNQPQHF. DNA of the CDR3: TGCGCCAGCAGCCAAGTATCCATCCAGAGCAATCAGCCCCAGCATTTT.

This chain joins TRBV29-1 and TRBJ2-7; weak D call: TRBD2 (6 bases). The CDR3 is made up of 14 amino acids. V lost 5 bases and J lost 0, with 14 bases in between. Germline CDR1 reads SQVTM; CDR2 reads ANQGSEA. CDR3: CSVLGGDSSYEQYF. The DNA of the CDR3 is TGCAGCGTTCTGGGCGGGGATAGCTCCTACGAGCAGTACTTC.

This clone was seen a few times. The gene calls are TRBV5-6 and TRBJ1-2; 7 bases are a match to TRBD1. Germline trimming cut 2 bases from V and 8 bases from J; bases unmatched to any gene: 6. This CDR3 region has 13 residues. Germline loops: CDR1 SGHDT, CDR2 YYEEEE. The chain's CDR3 is CASSFGTVGGYTF. The CDR3 DNA sequence: TGTGCCAGCAGCTTCGGGACAGTCGGCGGCTACACCTTC.